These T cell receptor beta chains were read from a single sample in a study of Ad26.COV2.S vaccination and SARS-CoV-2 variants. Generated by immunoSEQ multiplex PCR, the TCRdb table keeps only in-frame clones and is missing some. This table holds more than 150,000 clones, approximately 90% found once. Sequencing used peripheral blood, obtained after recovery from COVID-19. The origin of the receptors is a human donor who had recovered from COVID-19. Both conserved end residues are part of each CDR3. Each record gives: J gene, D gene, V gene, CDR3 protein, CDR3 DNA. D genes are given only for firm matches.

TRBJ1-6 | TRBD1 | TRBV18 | CASSLDRGYNSPLHF | TGTGCCAGCTCGCTTGACAGGGGTTATAATTCACCCCTCCACTTT
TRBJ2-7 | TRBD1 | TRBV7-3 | CASSLTGQPPNEQYF | TGTGCCAGCAGCTTAACGGGACAGCCTCCTAACGAGCAGTACTTC
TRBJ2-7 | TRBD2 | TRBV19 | CASSIQLAGQSYEQYF | TGTGCCAGTAGTATTCAATTAGCGGGCCAATCTTACGAGCAGTACTTC
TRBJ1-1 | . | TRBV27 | CASSLGGINEAFF | TGTGCCAGCAGTTTGGGGGGGATAAATGAAGCTTTCTTT
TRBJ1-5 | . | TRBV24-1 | CATQTGSFNQPQHF | TGTGCCACCCAGACAGGATCGTTCAATCAGCCCCAGCATTTT
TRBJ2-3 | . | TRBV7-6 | CASSPQGNLGTDTQYF | TGTGCCAGCAGCCCACAAGGGAATTTGGGCACAGATACGCAGTATTTT
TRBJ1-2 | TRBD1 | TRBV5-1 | CASSLARDSYGYTF | TGCGCCAGCAGCTTGGCTCGGGACAGCTATGGCTACACCTTC
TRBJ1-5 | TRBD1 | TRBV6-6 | CASSIQGASNNQPQHF | TGTGCCAGCAGTATACAGGGGGCGAGTAACAATCAGCCCCAGCATTTT
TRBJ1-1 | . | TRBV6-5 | CATRPAGVMNTEAFF | TGTGCCACCCGTCCGGCAGGGGTCATGAACACTGAAGCTTTCTTT
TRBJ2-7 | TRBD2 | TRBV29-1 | CSVGEGGSGYEQYF | TGCAGCGTTGGGGAGGGCGGGTCTGGTTACGAGCAGTACTTC
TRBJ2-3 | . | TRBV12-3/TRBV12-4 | CASSYLNTDTQYF | TGTGCCAGCAGTTACCTCAACACAGATACGCAGTATTTT